A selection of T cell receptor beta chains follows, all from one sample in a study of blood T cell repertoires in COVID-19. The assay was immunoSEQ multiplex PCR, and TCRdb's table has in-frame clones only and misses some. The table shows about 61,000 clones, with approximately 91% occurring only once. The sample taken for sequencing was peripheral blood. The receptors come from a woman in her fifties or sixties with active or convalescent COVID-19. Each CDR3 is given with its conserved first and last residue. A D gene is named only where the DNA matches it firmly. Expanded clones are given a class, and other clones once, few, many or no size at all.

j_call v_call d_call clone_size cdr3_nt cdr3_aa
TRBJ1-5 TRBV2 TRBD1 few TGTGCCAGCAGTGCAAGACAGGGGTATAGCAATCAGCCCCAGCATTTT CASSARQGYSNQPQHF
TRBJ2-7 TRBV18 . . TGTGCCAGCTCACCAAAGGCGGCGAGCTCCTACGAGCAGTACTTC CASSPKAASSYEQYF
TRBJ2-1 TRBV2 TRBD1 . TGTGCCAGCAGTGATCCGGGACAGGGACTTGAGCAGTTCTTC CASSDPGQGLEQFF
TRBJ1-6 TRBV7-9 . . TGTGCCAGCAGCCGGGAGGGTTCACCCCTCCACTTT CASSREGSPLHF
TRBJ2-3 TRBV14 TRBD2 . TGTGCCAGCAGCCAGAAGATAGGACGGGGGGTTACAGATACGCAGTATTTT CASSQKIGRGVTDTQYF
TRBJ2-1 TRBV6-1 TRBD1 . TGTGCCAGCAGTGCCTATCAAGGGGGCGGAGTCTCCTACAATGAGCAGTTCTTC CASSAYQGGGVSYNEQFF
TRBJ2-1 TRBV6-5 TRBD2 . TGTGCCAGCAGTTCCCTCGGGGGGGGTAGGCACAATGAGCAGTTCTTC CASSSLGGGRHNEQFF
TRBJ2-1 TRBV6-6 . . TGTGCCAGCAGTTACTCGGTTCCTAGCGTGGGAAATGAGCAGTTCTTC CASSYSVPSVGNEQFF
TRBJ2-3 TRBV7-9 TRBD1 few TGTGCCAGCAGCTCTGGGACAGGTTATGGGACAGATACGCAGTATTTT CASSSGTGYGTDTQYF
TRBJ2-5 TRBV5-1 . . TGCGCCAGCAGCTTTGGTCCTAGTCAAGAGACCCAGTACTTC CASSFGPSQETQYF
TRBJ2-2 TRBV2 TRBD1 . TGTGCCAGCAGAGTAGACAGGGCGATCACCGGGGAGCTGTTTTTT CASRVDRAITGELFF
TRBJ2-3 TRBV6-5 TRBD2 . TGTGCCAGCAGTTATTTCTCCAGCGGGAGGGATACGCAGTATTTT CASSYFSSGRDTQYF
TRBJ2-7 TRBV7-8 . . TGTGCCAGCAGCTCGGCCTACGAGCAGTACTTC CASSSAYEQYF
TRBJ2-1 TRBV19 . . TGTGCCAGTAGTATCCAGGCGGGCTCCTACAATGAGCAGTTCTTC CASSIQAGSYNEQFF
TRBJ2-3 TRBV5-4 TRBD2 . TGTGCCAGCAGCCTCGCCTCCCAACTAGCGGGATATGGAGATACGCAGTATTTT CASSLASQLAGYGDTQYF
TRBJ2-3 TRBV9 . . TGTGCCAGCAGCTTTACTTACACAGATACGCAGTATTTT CASSFTYTDTQYF
TRBJ2-1 TRBV9 TRBD2 . TGTGCCAGCAGCCCCCGGCTAGCGGGAGTTGTCTACAATGAGCAGTTCTTC CASSPRLAGVVYNEQFF
TRBJ1-3 TRBV28 . . TGTGCCAGCAGTTTACAGGGACTCTCTGGAAACACCATATATTTT CASSLQGLSGNTIYF
TRBJ1-4 TRBV6-5 . . TGTGCCAGCAGTTACTCGGGGAGCTCTAATGAAAAACTGTTTTTT CASSYSGSSNEKLFF
TRBJ2-7 TRBV20-1 . . TGCAGTGCTAGAGTCGGCTACGAGCAGTACTTC CSARVGYEQYF
TRBJ2-1 TRBV7-8 . . TGTGCCAGCAGACAGAACAATGAGCAGTTCTTC CASRQNNEQFF
TRBJ1-4 TRBV6-5 TRBD1 . TGTGCCAGCAGGGCAGGGGGCCTTAATGAAAAACTGTTTTTT CASRAGGLNEKLFF
TRBJ2-1 TRBV10-3 TRBD2 . TGTGCCATCAGCTCTAGCGGGAGGGCCTACAATGAGCAGTTCTTC CAISSSGRAYNEQFF
TRBJ2-2 TRBV6-5 . . TGTGCCAGCAGTACGGGGTTCAACACCGGGGAGCTGTTTTTT CASSTGFNTGELFF
TRBJ1-2 TRBV3-1/TRBV3-2 TRBD1 . TGTGCCAGCAGCCAAGTTGCAGGGGGCCATGGCTACACCTTC CASSQVAGGHGYTF